The 13 T cell receptor beta chains below were found in one sample sequenced in a study of post-analysis software for immune sequencing data. Study results and caveats: In patients, about five TRBV segments were more frequent than in controls, with TRBV5-6, TRBV5-1 and TRBV20-1 among them.

The antigens for these receptors are not known. Prepared TCR beta cDNA libraries contained unique molecular identifiers. One entry per CDR3 protein results from TCRdb running MiXCR on the PCR reads. The sample shows approximately 630,000 distinct CDR3 sequences, more than 50% of them seen only once. The sequenced material came from blood. These receptors originate from a girl aged 2 to 9 with multiple sclerosis.

The chain is built from TRBV6-5 and TRBJ2-1, with D perhaps assigned TRBD1 or TRBD2 (5 bases each). This CDR3 contains 15 residues. V was trimmed by 2 bases and J by 6 bases, leaving 14 bases between them. Germline CDR1 reads MNHEY; CDR2 reads SVGAGI. The CDR3 loop is CASSYTREGRNEQFF. CDR3 nucleotides: TGTGCCAGCAGTTACACCCGAGAGGGGCGCAATGAGCAGTTCTTC.

This clonotype has more than one count but fewer than ten. The rearrangement uses TRBV14 and TRBJ2-1; 7 bases agree with TRBD2. The V gene's germline CDR1 is SGHDN and CDR2 FVKESK. This CDR3 has 12 amino acids. With V trimmed by 8 bases and J by 6 bases, 4 bases remained unmatched. The CDR3 sequence is CASGAGVNEQFF. The CDR3 DNA follows: TGTGCCAGCGGGGCGGGAGTCAATGAGCAGTTCTTC.

The V gene is TRBV4-3, the J gene TRBJ2-3, with D unresolved. V was shortened by 0 bases and J by 6 bases, with 13 bases between the two germline ends. There are 15 residues in the CDR3. CDR1 is LGHNA, CDR2 YSLEER, per germline. CDR3 nucleotides: TGCGCCAGCAGCCAAGATTTAAATGGGGTTGATACGCAGTATTTT. Its translation: CASSQDLNGVDTQYF.

The genes are TRBV29-1 and TRBJ2-5; 7 bases match TRBD2. V dropped 4 bases and J dropped 6; count of bases not matched to a gene: 11. Germline CDR1 reads SQVTM; CDR2 reads ANQGSEA. The CDR3 is 14 amino acids. CDR3 in amino acids: CSVAGTAGRQTQYF. The DNA for the CDR3 is TGCAGCGTTGCGGGAACGGCCGGGAGGCAGACCCAGTACTTC.

The chain employs TRBV20-1 and TRBJ2-1, with TRBD1 matching 8 bases. After removal of 3 bases from V and 3 bases from J, the junction contained 10 bases not matched to a gene. The germline CDR1 and CDR2 sequences are DFQATT and SNEGSKA (reference sequence). The CDR3 spans 16 residues. CDR3 coding DNA: TGCAGTGCTAGCTTAACCAAGACAGGGGTCTACAATGAGCAGTTCTTC. Amino acid sequence: CSASLTKTGVYNEQFF.

The chain carries TRBV3-1 and TRBJ1-5; weak D call: TRBD1 (6 bases). V lost 3 bases and J 4 bases, leaving 10 bases between the germline ends. CDR1 LGHDT and CDR2 YNNKEL come from the germline V gene (reference sequence). The CDR3 sequence is 14 residues long. The CDR3 DNA reads TGTGCCAGCAGCCAGGGACACCCTAATCAGCCCCAGCATTTT. It translates to CASSQGHPNQPQHF.

This sequence joins TRBV29-1 and TRBJ2-7; no firm D call. The end of the DNA fits TRBJ2-5 better, so the J call may be wrong. The CDR3 is 11 amino acids. Per the germline V gene, CDR1 is SQVTM and CDR2 is ANQGSEA. The CDR3: CSTQEAETQYF. CDR3 in DNA: TGCAGCACCCAGGAAGCAGAGACCCAGTACTTC.

The gene calls are TRBV10-3 and TRBJ2-1; 9 bases agree with TRBD1. This CDR3 has 16 residues. With V trimmed by 2 bases and J by 7 bases, 9 bases remained unmatched. Per germline, CDR1 ENHRY and CDR2 SYGVKD. CDR3 residues: CAISEGAQGARNEQFF. The DNA for the CDR3 is TGTGCCATCAGTGAGGGCGCACAGGGGGCCAGGAATGAGCAGTTCTTC.

V is TRBV10-3 and J is TRBJ2-1, with D perhaps TRBD1 or TRBD2 (5 bases each). Deletions cut 2 bases from V and 0 bases from J, with 17 bases between. The CDR3 totals 18 residues. Germline loops: CDR1 ENHRY, CDR2 SYGVKD. The DNA for the CDR3 is TGTGCCATCAGTGAGCCGCCCCCGGCAGGGAGCTCCTACAATGAGCAGTTCTTC. Translating it yields CAISEPPPAGSSYNEQFF.

This chain connects TRBV3-1 to TRBJ2-7; D remains ambiguous. The CDR3 runs 13 residues. The germline V and J ends were trimmed by 6 bases and 3 bases, with 12 bases remaining between them. Germline lookup yields CDR1 LGHDT and CDR2 YNNKEL (reference sequence). CDR3 DNA sequence: TGTGCCAGCAGTCCGACAACTGGCTACGAGCAGTACTTC. Translation: CASSPTTGYEQYF.

The V and J genes are TRBV3-1 and TRBJ1-2, with D perhaps matching TRBD1 (5 bases). The CDR3 covers 15 residues. The germline V and J ends were trimmed by 3 bases and 2 bases, with 13 bases remaining between them. Germline CDR1 reads LGHDT; CDR2 reads YNNKEL (reference sequence). CDR3: CASSHVTRDNYGYTF. CDR3 coding DNA: TGTGCCAGCAGCCACGTAACCAGGGACAACTATGGCTACACCTTC.

This clonotype was seen more than once but under ten times. CDR3 nucleotide sequence: TGTGCCACCAGTGATTTGCAGGGCAAAGGGGGCAGGGATAATGAGCAGTACTTC. Protein product: CATSDLQGKGGRDNEQYF. The chain carries TRBV24-1 and TRBJ2-1; 7 bases map to TRBD1. The assigned J gene may be wrong: the sequence end matches TRBJ2-7 better. The CDR3 has 18 residues. Germline V gene sequence: CDR1 KGHDR, CDR2 SFDVKD.

The chain carries TRBV2 and TRBJ2-1; TRBD2 matches at 9 bases. Per the germline V gene, CDR1 is SNHLY and CDR2 is FYNNEI. This CDR3 contains 15 residues. J gave up 5 bases and V 1 base, and 3 bases lay outside the gene matches. CDR3 in DNA: TGTGCCAGCAGTGAAGTGTCTAGCGGGGACAATGAGCAGTTCTTC. Translating gives CASSEVSSGDNEQFF.